This note documents a single TCR beta chain sequence. The entry originates in a study of blood T cells in healthy people across ages. Next came a second PCR, run for about 7 to 12 cycles, which used a sample-barcoded 5' primer along with a J-beta primer mix. Each CDR3 protein is one row after TCRdb ran MiXCR on the 5' RACE reads. The sample contains roughly 640,000 distinct CDR3 sequences, 25% to 30% of which appear only once. Per germline, CDR1 DFQATT and CDR2 SNEGSKA (reference sequence). The CDR3 runs 14 residues. Trimming removed 3 bases at V and 6 bases at J, with 17 bases between. The sequencing sample was made of blood. The rearrangement joins TRBV20-1 to TRBJ1-2; D possibly corresponds to TRBD1 (6 bases). This receptor was taken from an elderly woman in good health. The CDR3 sequence is CSASRATQGHGYTF. As DNA, the CDR3 is TGCAGTGCTAGTAGGGCCACCCAGGGGCATGGCTACACCTTC.